The 9 T cell receptor beta chains below come from one sample, sequenced in a study of T-cell memory formation after mild COVID-19. One entry per CDR3 protein, called by TCRdb with MiXCR from the 5' RACE reads. The sample records approximately 500,000 distinct CDR3 sequences, around a quarter being singletons. Material: PBMCs or a T cell subset sorted from them (not recorded which). These receptors originate from an adult woman who had mild COVID-19 (a few samples of this study predate the infection). Cell type and time point are not known.

This clonotype was counted a few times. The genes are TRBV4-3 and TRBJ2-7, with D perhaps given as TRBD1 or TRBD2 (6 bases each). The CDR3 runs to 18 residues. Germline CDR1 LGHNA, CDR2 YSLEER. V lost 0 bases and J 1 base, leaving 19 bases between the germline ends. The CDR3 nucleotides are TGCGCCAGCAGCCAAGACCGGGGGCGGCAAACCGCTTCCTACGAGCAGTACTTC. Its translation: CASSQDRGRQTASYEQYF.

This chain joins TRBV27 and TRBJ2-7, with D unclear. The V end lost 2 bases, the J end lost 1 base, and 12 bases lay between the germline ends. Germline lookup yields CDR1 MNHEY and CDR2 SMNVEV (reference sequence). The CDR3 spans 15 residues. In DNA, the CDR3 is TGTGCCAGCAGTTTAGTGTTTGGCAGATCCTACGAGCAGTACTTC. Protein: CASSLVFGRSYEQYF.

This clonotype has only a few counts. V gene TRBV6-1 combines with J gene TRBJ1-1, with D uncertain. Trimming took off 2 bases at V and 4 bases at J, with 8 bases between the two ends. CDR1 and CDR2 (germline): MNHNS, SASEGT. The CDR3 is 13 residues long. CDR3 protein: CASSEHLGTEAFF. DNA of the CDR3: TGTGCCAGCAGTGAACATTTGGGCACTGAAGCTTTCTTT.

In this sample, this clonotype turned up a few times. This chain links TRBV19 with TRBJ2-2, with D perhaps assigned TRBD1 or TRBD2 (6 bases each). The CDR3 sequence is 15 residues long. The V end was cut by 7 bases, the J end by 6 bases, with 18 bases between. Germline CDR1 and CDR2: LNHDA and SQIVND (reference sequence). The DNA for the CDR3 is TGTGCCAGTACTGTGGGGGGCGTACACGCCGGGGAGCTGTTTTTT. This sequence encodes CASTVGGVHAGELFF. The variable domain in full, completed from reference TRBV19 and TRBJ2-2, reads DGGITQSPKYLFRKEGQNVTLSCEQNLNHDAMYWYRQDPGQGLRLIYYSQIVNDFQKGDIAEGYSVSREKKESFPLTVTSAQKNPTAFYLCASTVGGVHAGELFFGEGSRLTVL.

J is TRBJ1-1 and V is TRBV20-1; D is ambiguous. Per the germline V gene, CDR1 is DFQATT and CDR2 is SNEGSKA (reference sequence). The CDR3 runs 12 residues. Deletions cut 6 bases from V and 0 bases from J, with 8 bases between. CDR3 region: CSASLLNTEAFF. The CDR3 nucleotides are TGCAGTGCCAGCCTATTGAACACTGAAGCTTTCTTT.

The chain has TRBV5-1 and TRBJ2-5, with no clear D. The CDR3 runs to 13 residues. Trimming cost V 4 bases and J 1 base, with 8 bases left between them. CDR1 is SGHRS and CDR2 is YFSETQ in the germline V gene. The CDR3 bases are TGCGCCAGCAGCATAGGTAGCCAAGAGACCCAGTACTTC. It encodes CASSIGSQETQYF.

This clonotype has more than one count but fewer than ten. The J gene is TRBJ2-1, the V gene TRBV6-2 or TRBV6-3; D may be TRBD2 (5 bases). The CDR3 totals 16 residues. The V gene's germline CDR1 is MNHEY and CDR2 SVGEGT. V was shortened by 5 bases and J by 7 bases, with 21 bases between the two germline ends. CDR3 residues: CASSTKVGEWGNEQFF. The CDR3 coding sequence is TGTGCCAGCAGTACTAAGGTCGGGGAGTGGGGAAATGAGCAGTTCTTC.

This clonotype was observed a handful of times. The rearrangement links TRBV30 to TRBJ2-7; 7 positions match TRBD1. Germline V gives CDR1 GTSNPN, CDR2 SVGIG (reference sequence). V was pared by 0 bases and J by 5 bases, with 4 bases of the junction left unmatched. The CDR3 length is 13 residues. CDR3 loop: CAWSVDRVNEQYF. The DNA for the CDR3 is TGTGCCTGGAGTGTAGACAGGGTGAACGAGCAGTACTTC.

The V and J genes are TRBV2 and TRBJ1-6; 11 bases are a match to TRBD1. This CDR3 has 16 amino acids. The trim removed 7 bases at V and 10 bases at J, leaving 12 bases unmatched. Germline values: CDR1 SNHLY, CDR2 FYNNEI. CDR3 DNA sequence: TGTGCCAGCACTTATCCGCCGGGACAGGGGGACTCACCCCTCCACTTT. Encoded protein: CASTYPPGQGDSPLHF.